These 27 T cell receptor beta chains share one sample of origin, sequenced in a study of neurological immune-mediated disorders. From the 5' RACE reads, TCRdb called clonotypes with MiXCR, one entry per CDR3 protein. There are some 48,000 distinct CDR3 sequences in the sample; roughly 21% occur only once, and around 4.7% lies in the top ten. The time point is: technical triplicate 3. The material sequenced was PBMCs. The origin of the receptors is a man aged 55 to 69 with HTLV-1-associated myelopathy (HAM/TSP).

This clonotype came up many times. The chain joins TRBV7-9 to TRBJ2-7; no clear D gene. This CDR3 spans 14 amino acids. The germline V gene encodes CDR1 SEHNR and CDR2 FQNEAQ (reference sequence). Trimming pared 1 base from V and 1 base from J, leaving 8 bases between. The CDR3 protein is CASSLGAASYEQYF. The CDR3 DNA reads TGTGCCAGCAGCTTAGGTGCAGCTTCCTACGAGCAGTACTTC.

This clonotype was picked up many times. The chain links TRBV12-3 or TRBV12-4 to TRBJ2-7, with a possible D match to TRBD1 (7 bases). V lost 3 bases and J lost 8, with 14 bases in between. The CDR3 has 13 residues. The CDR3 loop reads CASSLEGASQQYF. CDR3 DNA: TGTGCCAGCAGTTTGGAGGGGGCCTCGCAGCAGTACTTC.

This chain uses TRBV2 with TRBJ2-1; no firm D call. This CDR3 is built from 13 residues. V dropped 8 bases and J dropped 4 bases, with 12 bases sitting between them. Germline values: CDR1 SNHLY, CDR2 FYNNEI. CDR3 loop: CASGRPLYNEQFF. CDR3 nucleotide sequence: TGTGCCAGCGGCAGGCCTCTTTACAATGAGCAGTTCTTC.

This clonotype has ten or more counts. This rearrangement joins TRBV14 to TRBJ1-4; a possible D gene is TRBD1 (5 bases). CDR1 and CDR2 from the germline V gene are SGHDN and FVKESK. The V end lost 1 base, the J end lost 4 bases, and 16 bases lay between the germline ends. This CDR3 spans 17 amino acids. Here the CDR3 reads CASSQARRGGINEKLFF. The CDR3 nucleotides read TGTGCCAGCAGCCAAGCGCGAAGGGGAGGCATTAATGAAAAACTGTTTTTT.

This clonotype was seen just once. V gene TRBV5-1 combines with J gene TRBJ2-3; possibly TRBD2 for D (6 bases). V lost 4 bases, J lost 0 bases, and 12 bases lay in between. The germline gives CDR1 SGHRS, CDR2 YFSETQ. This CDR3 has 15 residues. Written as DNA, the CDR3 is TGCGCCAGCAGCCGCGGGGCAGCTAGCACAGATACGCAGTATTTT. This encodes CASSRGAASTDTQYF.

This clonotype was seen at least ten times. V gene TRBV7-9 combines with J gene TRBJ2-5; TRBD1 matches 8 bases. CDR1 and CDR2 from the germline V gene are SEHNR and FQNEAQ (reference sequence). The CDR3 is 14 residues long. With V trimmed by 3 bases and J by 2 bases, 2 bases remained unmatched. The CDR3 sequence is CASSLGQAQETQYF. CDR3 nucleotide sequence: TGTGCCAGCAGCTTGGGACAGGCGCAAGAGACCCAGTACTTC. Variable domain in full (rest from reference TRBV7-9 and TRBJ2-5): DTGVSQNPRHKITKRGQNVTFRCDPISEHNRLYWYRQTLGQGPEFLTYFQNEAQLEKSRLLSDRFSAERPKGSFSTLEIQRTEQGDSAMYLCASSLGQAQETQYFGPGTRLLVL.

This clonotype was observed many times. V usage is TRBV20-1 and J usage is TRBJ1-1; D is possibly TRBD1 (5 bases). This CDR3 is 13 amino acids long. V lost 2 bases, J lost 3 bases, and 10 bases lay in between. Looked up from germline, CDR1 is DFQATT and CDR2 is SNEGSKA (reference sequence). CDR3 DNA sequence: TGCAGTGCTAGACAGGGAAGGTACACTGAAGCTTTCTTT. Translating it yields CSARQGRYTEAFF.

This clonotype was seen at least ten times. The chain combines TRBV28 with TRBJ2-7, with a tentative D call TRBD1 (6 bases). This CDR3 has 14 residues. The V gene lost 5 bases and the J gene lost 5 bases, with 16 bases spanning the gap. Germline values: CDR1 MDHEN, CDR2 SYDVKM. The CDR3 is CASSPNLRTDEQYF. CDR3 in DNA: TGTGCCAGCAGTCCAAACCTAAGGACAGACGAGCAGTACTTC.

This clonotype was counted ten times or more. The rearrangement uses TRBV14 and TRBJ2-2; D is perhaps TRBD2 (5 bases). The length of the CDR3 is 14 residues. The ends were cut back, 4 bases at V and 5 bases at J, with 11 bases in the middle. The germline V gene has CDR1 SGHDN and CDR2 FVKESK. The CDR3 region is CASSLQRRTGELFF. The DNA of the CDR3 is TGTGCCAGCAGCCTCCAAAGGAGGACCGGGGAGCTGTTTTTT.

This clonotype was seen only a few times. With a much larger clone just one base away, this may be a read error. V is TRBV6-6 and J is TRBJ2-1; D is undetermined. V dropped 4 bases and J dropped 5 bases, with 9 bases sitting between them. There are 13 residues in the CDR3. Germline V gene sequence: CDR1 MNHNY, CDR2 SVGAGI (reference sequence). The CDR3 sequence is CASSSNRDNEQFF. The CDR3 region has the DNA TGTGCCAGCAGTTCAAACCGCGACAATGAGCAGTTCTTC.

This clonotype was seen repeatedly, ten times or more. The chain uses TRBV2 and TRBJ2-3; 9 bases align to TRBD1. V gave up 7 bases and J gave up 6 bases; unmatched junction bases: 11. Germline V gene lookup returns CDR1 SNHLY and CDR2 FYNNEI. The CDR3 has 15 amino acids. The CDR3 loop reads CASKADRGEGDTQYF. The CDR3 region has the DNA TGTGCCAGCAAGGCGGACAGGGGAGAGGGCGATACGCAGTATTTT.

Remarks on this clonotype: One end of the junction varies from germline; a read error may be responsible. The V and J genes are TRBV20-1 and TRBJ1-5; D might be TRBD1 (6 bases). This CDR3 region has 13 residues. Germline V gene sequence: CDR1 DFQATT, CDR2 SNEGSKA (reference sequence). The CDR3 reads CSANQGTAQPHHF. The CDR3 bases are TGCAGTGCTAATCAGGGGACCGCTCAGCCCCATCATTTT.

This clonotype was seen at least ten times. The V and J genes are TRBV7-2 and TRBJ2-5; D remains unclear. V dropped 0 bases and J dropped 3 bases, with 8 bases sitting between them. The CDR3 spans 14 residues. Germline loops: CDR1 SGHTA, CDR2 FQGNSA. The CDR3 region has the DNA TGTGCCAGCAGCTTAGCGCTGTCGGAAGAGACCCAGTACTTC. This gives the protein CASSLALSEETQYF.

In its sample, this clonotype was seen many times. The chain joins TRBV9 to TRBJ1-3; D may be TRBD1 (6 bases). Per the germline V gene, CDR1 is SGDLS and CDR2 is YYNGEE. This CDR3 region has 16 residues. The V and J ends lost 4 bases and 0 bases respectively, with 14 bases between them. The CDR3 reads CASSPDGQSSGNTIYF. The DNA for the CDR3 is TGTGCCAGCAGCCCTGATGGACAGTCCTCTGGAAACACCATATATTTT.

This clonotype was detected many times. At one boundary the junction diverges from the germline segment, which might be a read error. The rearrangement links TRBV7-2 to TRBJ2-1; no reliable D call. The CDR3 is 14 amino acids. Germline V gene data show CDR1 as SGHTA and CDR2 as FQGNSA. CDR3 residues: CASSFPRLGNGQFF. The CDR3 region has the DNA TGTGCCAGCAGCTTCCCGAGGTTGGGAAATGGGCAGTTCTTC. Full variable domain (missing parts from reference TRBV7-2 and TRBJ2-1): GAGVSQSPSNKVTEKGKDVELRCDPISGHTALYWYRQSLGQGLEFLIYFQGNSAPDKSGLPSDRFSAERTGGSVSTLTIQRTQQEDSAVYLCASSFPRLGNGQFFGPGTRLTVL.

As concerns this clonotype: One end of the junction fails to match germline, which may point to a read error. V is TRBV20-1 and J is TRBJ2-5; no clear D gene. The CDR3 consists of 15 residues. The V gene's germline CDR1 is DFQATT and CDR2 SNEGSKA (reference sequence). The CDR3 protein is CSDRDPAGYFETQYF. DNA for the CDR3: TGTAGTGATAGAGATCCCGCCGGTTACTTCGAGACCCAGTACTTC.

This chain joins TRBV20-1 and TRBJ2-3; 9 bases are shared with TRBD2. The V gene end was trimmed by 0 bases and the J gene end by 3 bases; junction bases not matched to a gene: 4. CDR3 length: 15 amino acids. Looked up from germline, CDR1 is DFQATT and CDR2 is SNEGSKA (reference sequence). CDR3 region: CSARDGGRGTDTQYF. The DNA for the CDR3 is TGCAGTGCTAGAGACGGCGGGAGGGGAACAGATACGCAGTATTTT.

This clonotype was counted at least ten times. This rearrangement joins TRBV28 to TRBJ2-1; TRBD2 might be the D (5 bases). The CDR3 totals 15 residues. Germline-derived CDR1 and CDR2 are MDHEN and SYDVKM. V was cut by 4 bases and J by 9 bases, with 19 bases left in between. DNA of the CDR3: TGTGCCAGCAGTTCACCGGGATCATCCCTAGGTGAGCAGTTCTTC. Its translation is CASSSPGSSLGEQFF.

At least ten counts were recorded for this clonotype. The chain uses TRBV2 and TRBJ2-3; D is uncertain. Per the germline V gene, CDR1 is SNHLY and CDR2 is FYNNEI. This CDR3 has 13 residues. V dropped 6 bases and J dropped 6 bases, with 13 bases sitting between them. The CDR3 loop is CASRLDVVDTQYF. The CDR3 DNA follows: TGTGCCAGCAGGTTAGATGTGGTGGATACGCAGTATTTT.

This clonotype came up many times. The chain links TRBV6-6 to TRBJ2-7; the match to TRBD2 covers 10 bases. V shed 4 bases, J shed 2 bases, and the junction held 11 bases outside the gene matches. The CDR3 covers 17 residues. Germline CDR1 and CDR2: MNHNY and SVGAGI (reference sequence). The CDR3 region is CASSLSRGLARTYEQYF. The CDR3 DNA reads as TGTGCCAGCAGTTTATCCCGGGGACTAGCGAGAACCTACGAGCAGTACTTC.

This clonotype has ten or more counts. The chain uses TRBV6-1 and TRBJ2-3; D call uncertain. This CDR3 is built from 13 residues. The germline CDR1 and CDR2 sequences are MNHNS and SASEGT. V gave up 1 base and J gave up 5 bases, with 7 bases separating them. This CDR3 is CASSEGDGDTQYF. CDR3 coding DNA: TGTGCCAGCAGTGAAGGTGATGGAGATACGCAGTATTTT.

This clonotype appeared many times. The V and J genes are TRBV12-3 or TRBV12-4 and TRBJ2-7, with TRBD2 matching 11 bases. V dropped 3 bases and J dropped 3; count of bases not matched to a gene: 4. The CDR3 spans 15 residues. CDR3 sequence: CASSLSGTSGYEQYF. The CDR3, as DNA: TGTGCCAGCAGTTTGAGCGGGACTAGCGGCTACGAGCAGTACTTC.

This clonotype was found many times. V and J are TRBV12-3 or TRBV12-4 and TRBJ2-7; TRBD2 aligns across 8 bases. The V segment lost 6 bases and the J segment 0 bases; nucleotides outside the gene matches: 10. The CDR3 totals 16 residues. In DNA, the CDR3 is TGTGCCAGCAGCTCCTACATGACTAGCGCCTCCTACGAGCAGTACTTC. It specifies CASSSYMTSASYEQYF.

A word on this clonotype: An end of the junction does not agree with germline; a read error may underlie this. This chain uses TRBV12-3 or TRBV12-4 with TRBJ1-1, with TRBD1 matching over 7 bases. The CDR3 totals 14 residues. The CDR3 here is CACYWDRSNTEVFF. The CDR3 nucleotides are TGTGCCTGCTACTGGGACAGATCCAACACTGAAGTTTTCTTT.

This clonotype was detected ten times or more. The rearrangement joins TRBV5-1 to TRBJ2-7, with D uncertain. The germline V gene has CDR1 SGHRS and CDR2 YFSETQ. Trimming cost V 5 bases and J 2 bases, with 14 bases left between them. This CDR3 spans 14 amino acids. CDR3 amino acids: CASSQTASTYEQYF. CDR3 in DNA: TGCGCCAGCAGTCAAACCGCATCCACCTACGAGCAGTACTTC.

This clonotype has ten or more counts. V and J are TRBV20-1 and TRBJ2-3; D possibly corresponds to TRBD2 (6 bases). CDR3 length equals 15 residues. Trimming shortened V by 6 bases and J by 3 bases, and 19 bases separated the two germline ends. CDR1 is DFQATT, CDR2 SNEGSKA, per germline (reference sequence). CDR3 DNA sequence: TGCAGTGCCCTGCCCCCGGGAGTGATGACAGATACGCAGTATTTT. Translated, it gives CSALPPGVMTDTQYF.

In regard to this clonotype: A much bigger clone sits one base away, suggesting this may be a read error. The chain combines TRBV5-1 with TRBJ1-2; 7 bases agree with TRBD1. The CDR3 is 15 residues long. Germline V lookup: CDR1 SGHRS, CDR2 YFSETQ. The CDR3 DNA sequence: TGCGCCAACAGCTTTAGAGGGGGCGCGGACTATGGCTACACCTTC. Encoded protein: CANSFRGGADYGYTF.